Shown below are 29 T cell receptor beta chains from a single sample sequenced in a study of blood T cell repertoires in COVID-19. The repertoire was sequenced with immunoSEQ multiplex PCR; TCRdb's copy has only in-frame clones and lacks some. The sample contains about 150,000 clones, around 89% of which appear only once. Sequencing was performed on peripheral blood. The receptors come from a man between 60 and 75 years old with active or convalescent COVID-19.

The J gene is TRBJ2-5, the V gene TRBV27; 9 bases agree with TRBD1. The CDR3 loop spans 14 amino acids. The germline V gene has CDR1 MNHEY and CDR2 SMNVEV (reference sequence). With 5 bases clipped from V and 5 bases from J, the junction kept 6 bases outside the gene matches. CDR3 nucleotide sequence: TGTGCCAGCAGTCCGACAGGGGGGGGTGAGACCCAGTACTTC. Its protein is CASSPTGGGETQYF.

The chain is built from TRBV6-5 and TRBJ1-2, with D possibly TRBD1 on 5 matching bases. The CDR3 spans 15 residues. V shed 2 bases and J shed 5 bases, with 15 bases lying between them. Germline CDR1 MNHEY, CDR2 SVGAGI. The CDR3 loop is CASSYDPGAGYGYTF. As DNA, the CDR3 is TGTGCCAGCAGTTACGACCCTGGAGCAGGGTATGGCTACACCTTC.

The chain joins TRBV3-1 (or the pseudogene TRBV3-2) to TRBJ2-7; TRBD2 is a possible D gene (6 bases). The V gene's germline CDR1 is LGHDT and CDR2 YNNKEL (reference sequence). Trimming shortened V by 6 bases and J by 1 base, and 13 bases separated the two germline ends. The CDR3 contains 14 residues. Here the CDR3 DNA reads TGTGCCAGCAGGCTACGGAGGGGTTCCTACGAGCAGTACTTC. Residues: CASRLRRGSYEQYF.

This rearrangement joins TRBV30 to TRBJ1-2, with 7 bases aligning to TRBD1. J lost 2 bases, V lost 2 bases, and 17 bases had no gene match. Germline V lookup: CDR1 GTSNPN, CDR2 SVGIG (reference sequence). CDR3 size: 18 residues. CDR3 nucleotide sequence: TGTGCCTGGAGTCCCTGGGCGGACCTAGGGGGCAAGAACTATGGCTACACCTTC. Encoded protein: CAWSPWADLGGKNYGYTF.

The chain is built from TRBV21-1 and TRBJ2-1; the table's D call of TRBD2 was not tested on the DNA. TRBV21-1 is a documented pseudogene. The CDR3 length is 8 residues. The CDR3 DNA reads as TGTGCCAGCAGCAACGGGTTCTTC. This encodes CASSNGFF.

This clone has only one observation. The chain is built from TRBV5-1 and TRBJ1-4; D is perhaps TRBD1 (6 bases). Germline V gives CDR1 SGHRS, CDR2 YFSETQ. V lost 2 bases and J 6 bases, leaving 14 bases between the germline ends. This CDR3 is built from 15 residues. CDR3 in amino acids: CASSFAGTLDEKLFF. CDR3 sequence (DNA): TGCGCCAGCAGCTTCGCCGGGACATTGGATGAAAAACTGTTTTTT.

This chain links TRBV30 with TRBJ1-6; tentative D call: TRBD1 (6 bases). Trimming cost V 3 bases and J 10 bases, with 16 bases left between them. Germline assignment: CDR1 GTSNPN and CDR2 SVGIG (reference sequence). This CDR3 has 14 residues. The CDR3 reads CAWSQVRGASPLHF. The CDR3, as DNA: TGTGCCTGGAGCCAGGTCCGGGGGGCATCACCCCTCCACTTT.

The V call is TRBV18, the J call TRBJ1-1; D gene ambiguous. The CDR3 spans 14 residues. CDR1 is KGHSH and CDR2 is LQKENI in the germline V gene. V was cut by 10 bases and J by 0 bases, with 15 bases left in between. CDR3 DNA sequence: TGTGCCACCATTAAATCATACATGAACACTGAAGCTTTCTTT. This codes for CATIKSYMNTEAFF.

The rearrangement joins TRBV11-3 to TRBJ2-3; 11 bases agree with TRBD2. CDR1 is SGHNT and CDR2 is YENEEA in the germline V gene. The CDR3 has 18 amino acids. V was clipped by 1 base and J by 2 bases; unmatched bases: 8. CDR3 sequence (DNA): TGTGCCAGCAGCTTAGGGGACAGACTAGCGGGGCCCACAGATACGCAGTATTTT. Protein product: CASSLGDRLAGPTDTQYF.

The chain is built from TRBV7-2 and TRBJ2-7; TRBD2 matches 8 bases. Looked up from germline, CDR1 is SGHTA and CDR2 is FQGNSA. The CDR3 is 15 amino acids. With 3 bases clipped from V and 4 bases from J, the junction kept 8 bases outside the gene matches. For the CDR3, the DNA is TGTGCCAGCAGCTTGGGGGGACTAGGACTATACGAGCAGTACTTC. Translation: CASSLGGLGLYEQYF.

V usage is TRBV6-5 and J usage is TRBJ1-2, with D perhaps matching TRBD1 (6 bases). The CDR3 covers 15 residues. V shed 5 bases and J shed 1 base, with 14 bases lying between them. CDR1 is MNHEY and CDR2 is SVGAGI in the germline V gene. The CDR3 protein is CASSRSGQFNYGYTF. The CDR3 DNA reads TGTGCCAGCAGTCGTTCCGGACAGTTTAACTATGGCTACACCTTC.

The gene calls are TRBV5-3 and TRBJ2-3; 11 bases are shared with TRBD2. TRBV5-3 falls under the ORF class, with uncertain function. The CDR3 is made up of 16 amino acids. V lost 5 bases, J lost 4 bases, and 9 bases stayed unmatched. DNA of the CDR3: TGTGCCAGAAGTAATATAGCGGGGGGGCTGTCAGATACGCAGTATTTT. This sequence encodes CARSNIAGGLSDTQYF.

This clone was found a few times. The gene calls are TRBV27 and TRBJ1-2, with 10 bases matching TRBD1. The CDR3 covers 14 residues. Trimming took 6 bases from V and 5 from J; bases not matched to a gene: 6. Germline V CDR1 and CDR2: MNHEY, SMNVEV (reference sequence). CDR3 sequence reads: CASRRGTGEYGYTF. Here the CDR3 DNA reads TGTGCCAGCAGAAGAGGGACAGGGGAATATGGCTACACCTTC.

The chain employs TRBV5-6 and TRBJ2-3; D remains unclear. Trimming took 4 bases from V and 0 from J, leaving 15 bases between them. CDR3 length equals 16 residues. The V gene's germline CDR1 is SGHDT and CDR2 YYEEEE. CDR3 sequence: CASSLFSGSSTDTQYF. Written as DNA, the CDR3 is TGTGCCAGCAGCCTGTTTTCGGGTTCTAGCACAGATACGCAGTATTTT.

The rearrangement joins TRBV7-3 to TRBJ2-1; 14 bases agree with TRBD2. After removal of 3 bases from V and 0 bases from J, the junction contained 10 bases not matched to a gene. From germline, CDR1 is SGHTA and CDR2 FQGTGA. The CDR3 runs 20 residues. CDR3 loop: CASSFAGTSGGRSSYNEQFF. CDR3 nucleotide sequence: TGTGCCAGCAGCTTCGCCGGGACTAGCGGGGGCAGGAGCTCCTACAATGAGCAGTTCTTC.

This chain joins TRBV6-5 and TRBJ2-5, with D tentatively TRBD2 (6 bases). V lost 4 bases and J lost 0, with 12 bases in between. The CDR3 is 15 residues long. Germline assignment: CDR1 MNHEY and CDR2 SVGAGI. DNA for the CDR3: TGTGCCAGCAGTTTCCAAGCGGGCAACCAAGAGACCCAGTACTTC. It codes for CASSFQAGNQETQYF.

V usage is TRBV19 and J usage is TRBJ1-2; maybe TRBD1 (5 bases). The CDR3 sequence is 11 residues long. V lost 7 bases and J lost 11, with 14 bases in between. Germline V gene lookup returns CDR1 LNHDA and CDR2 SQIVND (reference sequence). CDR3 protein: CASMDGGGYTF. CDR3 nucleotides: TGTGCCAGTATGGACGGGGGTGGATACACCTTC.

This sequence joins TRBV28 and TRBJ1-5, with TRBD1 matching 7 bases. The junction had 6 bases not matched to a gene; V was cut back by 6 bases and J by 1 base. Looked up from germline, CDR1 is MDHEN and CDR2 is SYDVKM. The CDR3 extends over 15 amino acids. The CDR3 DNA reads as TGTGCCAGCAGGCCAGGGGGAGTCAGCAATCAGCCCCAGCATTTT. Residues: CASRPGGVSNQPQHF.

V gene TRBV19 combines with J gene TRBJ2-7, with 8 bases aligning to TRBD1. Per germline, CDR1 LNHDA and CDR2 SQIVND (reference sequence). This CDR3 is 16 amino acids long. The trim removed 0 bases at V and 2 bases at J, leaving 6 bases unmatched. The DNA for the CDR3 is TGTGCCAGTAGTATAGATCCCAGACAGGGGACCTACGAGCAGTACTTC. Amino acids: CASSIDPRQGTYEQYF.

The chain joins TRBV7-2 to TRBJ2-1, with TRBD2 matching 7 bases. From germline, CDR1 is SGHTA and CDR2 FQGNSA. The J segment lost 0 bases and the V segment lost 5 bases, leaving 10 bases of the junction unmatched. The CDR3 contains 17 residues. Here the CDR3 reads CASSQSRDYISYNEQFF. CDR3 in DNA: TGTGCCAGCAGCCAAAGCCGGGACTACATCTCCTACAATGAGCAGTTCTTC.

The chain uses TRBV27 and TRBJ2-3, with 7 bases identical to TRBD2. Germline V gene data show CDR1 as MNHEY and CDR2 as SMNVEV (reference sequence). The CDR3 is made up of 12 amino acids. After removal of 5 bases from V and 8 bases from J, the junction contained 4 bases not matched to a gene. The DNA of the CDR3 is TGTGCCAGCAGTGTCAGCGGGGCTACGCAGTATTTT. This translates into CASSVSGATQYF.

The chain joins TRBV27 to TRBJ1-2; 8 bases are shared with TRBD1. With V trimmed by 4 bases and J by 5 bases, 9 bases remained unmatched. CDR3 length: 15 residues. The V gene's germline CDR1 is MNHEY and CDR2 SMNVEV (reference sequence). CDR3 DNA: TGTGCCAGCAGTTCTCCGAGACAGGGGATATATGGCTACACCTTC. Amino acids: CASSSPRQGIYGYTF.

V gene TRBV18 combines with J gene TRBJ1-2, with 9 bases that match TRBD1. Unmatched junction bases numbered 4, after V lost 3 bases and J lost 5 bases. CDR3 size: 14 residues. Germline values: CDR1 KGHSH, CDR2 LQKENI. The CDR3 sequence is CASSPDRGRYGYTF. DNA for the CDR3: TGTGCCAGCTCACCCGACAGGGGGAGATATGGCTACACCTTC.

The gene calls are TRBV28 and TRBJ1-4; D call uncertain. Trimming left V 5 bases short and J 0 bases short, with 13 bases between. CDR1 MDHEN and CDR2 SYDVKM come from the germline V gene. The CDR3 consists of 16 residues. The CDR3 DNA is TGTGCCAGCAGTCGCCCGCGGGGTACAACTAATGAAAAACTGTTTTTT. It translates to CASSRPRGTTNEKLFF.

This clone was detected once. This chain links TRBV4-1 with TRBJ1-3, with no clear D. This CDR3 is built from 13 residues. Germline CDR1 reads MGHRA; CDR2 reads YSYEKL. Trimming left V 1 base short and J 4 bases short, with 5 bases between. Written as DNA, the CDR3 is TGCGCCAGCAGCCAAGTGGCCGGAAACACCATATATTTT. Amino acids: CASSQVAGNTIYF.

This clone was recorded only once. The gene calls are TRBV2 and TRBJ1-1, with TRBD1 identical over 8 bases. Germline V CDR1 and CDR2: SNHLY, FYNNEI. Trimming cost V 11 bases and J 0 bases; bases outside gene matches: 5. CDR3 length: 13 residues. The CDR3 DNA sequence: TGTGCCGTAGGACAGGGAGTGAACACTGAAGCTTTCTTT. Translating it yields CAVGQGVNTEAFF. Together with reference TRBV2 and TRBJ1-1, the CDR3 gives the full variable domain: EPEVTQTPSHQVTQMGQEVILRCVPISNHLYFYWYRQILGQKVEFLVSFYNNEISEKSEIFDDQFSVERPDGSNFTLKIRSTKLEDSAMYFCAVGQGVNTEAFFGQGTRLTVV.

This chain links TRBV19 with TRBJ1-2; 10 bases map to TRBD1. The germline gives CDR1 LNHDA, CDR2 SQIVND (reference sequence). The CDR3 is made up of 15 amino acids. V trimming: 3 bases; J trimming: 7 bases; junction bases outside the gene matches: 8. The CDR3 sequence is CASSIATGGISGYTF. The CDR3 nucleotides read TGTGCCAGTAGTATCGCGACAGGGGGCATAAGTGGCTACACCTTC.

V and J are TRBV5-8 and TRBJ2-1; 9 bases match TRBD2. In germline, CDR1 is SGHTS, CDR2 YDEGEE. The CDR3 consists of 16 residues. With V trimmed by 4 bases and J by 7 bases, 12 bases remained unmatched. The CDR3 DNA is TGTGCCAGCAGCCTTTCGACTAGCGGAACGAGGAATGAGCAGTTCTTC. This sequence encodes CASSLSTSGTRNEQFF.

This chain's CDR3 is CASSLAWGFVFSYEQYF. Written as DNA, the CDR3 is TGTGCCAGCAGCTTGGCTTGGGGCTTCGTGTTCTCCTACGAGCAGTACTTC. The chain employs TRBV5-5 and TRBJ2-7; D may be TRBD1 (5 bases). Trimming removed 0 bases at V and 0 bases at J, with 16 bases between. CDR1 and CDR2 (germline): SGHKS, YYEKEE (reference sequence). The CDR3 spans 17 residues.